This T cell receptor beta chain derives from a study of control samples from healthy donors and cancer patients. V was pared by 3 bases and J by 4 bases, with 9 bases between. The CDR3 length is 13 residues. The germline gives CDR1 KGHSH, CDR2 LQKENI. The method was immunoSEQ multiplex PCR; TCRdb's version includes in-frame clones alone and lacks a portion of them. The data hold some 110,000 clones, with roughly 92% observed a single time. The receptor's source is a man aged 30 to 39 in good health. Sequenced material: blood. The chain employs TRBV18 and TRBJ2-5, with TRBD1 as a possible D gene (6 bases). In nucleotides, the CDR3 is TGTGCCAGCTCACCCCCGACAGGAGAGACCCAGTACTTC. Protein sequence: CASSPPTGETQYF.